The present entry profiles one T cell receptor beta chain with its context. Its antigen is as yet unknown. Healthy bone marrow donors made up the cohort. The donors, nominally healthy at sampling, likely had unrecorded immune exposures. These data come from a study of cytomegalovirus exposure and HLA in healthy donors. General study points: Earlier results showed most TCR beta V segments being productive about 90% or about 30% of the time. HLA-A and HLA-B allele assignments for most subjects were reportedly predicted accurately using TCR beta sequences.

V lost 1 base, J lost 4 bases, and 5 bases lay in between. The CDR3 consists of 13 residues. Germline V CDR1 and CDR2: SNHLY, FYNNEI. The PCR had 60 Vbeta and 13 Jbeta primers. Sequencing used immunoSEQ multiplex PCR; TCRdb keeps in-frame clones, though not all of them. This table holds around 35,000 clones, over 70% found once. V usage is TRBV2 and J usage is TRBJ1-5, with D perhaps matching TRBD1 (5 bases). The sample was PBMCs. The clonotype originates from a man aged 30 to 45 in good health and CMV-seronegative. This CDR3 is CASSEGTNQPQHF. In DNA, the CDR3 is TGTGCCAGCAGTGAAGGGACAAATCAGCCCCAGCATTTT. Full variable domain (outside the CDR3, taken from reference TRBV2 and TRBJ1-5): EPEVTQTPSHQVTQMGQEVILRCVPISNHLYFYWYRQILGQKVEFLVSFYNNEISEKSEIFDDQFSVERPDGSNFTLKIRSTKLEDSAMYFCASSEGTNQPQHFGDGTRLSIL.